Listed below are T cell receptor beta chains from one sample, sequenced in a study of human T cells and chemical hapten exposure. MiXCR, applied by TCRdb to the RACE reads, yields one record per CDR3 protein. The table records over 85,000 distinct CDR3 sequences, around 12% of them present only once. The input for sequencing was whole blood, taken in connection with sensitization to the hapten diphenylcyclopropenone (DPC). These receptors all come from a woman in her forties with alopecia areata. Some clones in this sample may be carry-over from other donors' samples. CDR3s include the opening cysteine and the closing phenylalanine or tryptophan. Each record gives: V gene, D gene, clone size, J gene, CDR3 protein, CDR3 DNA. The D gene is left open where the match is weak. Clone size is not always given. Where it is, it says once, few, many or a class for expanded clones.

TRBV5-1,NA,many,TRBJ2-7,CASSPELASTRGEQYF,TGCGCCAGCAGCCCCGAACTAGCCTCCACTCGGGGAGAGCAGTACTTC
TRBV6-2/TRBV6-3,NA,many,TRBJ1-1,CASSYSALMNTEAFF,TGTGCCAGCAGTTACTCGGCGCTTATGAACACTGAAGCTTTCTTT
TRBV6-2/TRBV6-3,TRBD1,many,TRBJ2-7,CASSLRQGSDEQYF,TGTGCCAGCAGTCTAAGACAGGGGTCAGACGAGCAGTACTTC
TRBV11-2,NA,NA,TRBJ2-1,CASSPIRGAGPNEQFF,TGTGCCAGCAGCCCTATAAGGGGCGCAGGTCCTAATGAGCAGTTCTTC
TRBV14,NA,NA,TRBJ1-2,CASSQDLFQNYGYTF,TGTGCCAGCAGCCAAGATCTTTTCCAAAACTATGGCTACACCTTC
TRBV29-1,NA,once,TRBJ2-4,CSVAYQLAKNIQYF,TGCAGCGTTGCCTACCAACTAGCCAAAAACATTCAGTACTTC
TRBV6-1,TRBD1,few,TRBJ1-5,CASSRDRDGNQPQHF,TGTGCCAGCAGTAGAGACAGGGACGGCAATCAGCCCCAGCATTTT
TRBV5-1,TRBD2,few,TRBJ2-7,CASSSTSGPSEQYF,TGCGCCAGCAGCTCGACTAGCGGTCCGTCCGAGCAGTACTTC
TRBV20-1,NA,NA,TRBJ2-5,CSARVGGLEETQYF,TGCAGTGCTAGAGTAGGGGGGCTAGAAGAGACCCAGTACTTC
TRBV28,NA,few,TRBJ2-3,CASRGGQGMDTQYF,TGTGCCAGCAGGGGCGGCCAGGGAATGGATACGCAGTATTTT
TRBV28,NA,many,TRBJ1-5,CASSRYVGGQPQHF,TGTGCCAGCAGTCGTTACGTCGGGGGTCAGCCCCAGCATTTT
TRBV20-1,TRBD2,once,TRBJ2-7,CSARMLLAGVAYF,TGCAGTGCTAGAATGCTCCTAGCGGGAGTGGCGTACTTC
TRBV5-1,NA,NA,TRBJ2-1,CASSFRGSSYNEQFF,TGCGCCAGCAGCTTCAGGGGAAGCTCCTACAATGAGCAGTTCTTC
TRBV4-1,NA,NA,TRBJ2-7,CASSQVRSDYEQYF,TGCGCCAGCAGCCAAGTAAGGTCAGATTACGAGCAGTACTTC
TRBV28,NA,many,TRBJ1-5,CASSLGQGYQPQHF,TGTGCCAGCAGTTTAGGGCAGGGTTATCAGCCCCAGCATTTT
TRBV28,NA,many,TRBJ2-5,CASSQETQYF,TGTGCCAGCAGCCAAGAGACCCAGTACTTC
TRBV7-6,NA,many,TRBJ2-7,CASSSGDTAYEQYF,TGTGCCAGCAGCTCGGGGGACACGGCCTACGAGCAGTACTTC
TRBV6-2/TRBV6-3,NA,few,TRBJ2-3,CASSYFGVTDTQYF,TGTGCCAGCAGTTACTTCGGCGTAACAGATACGCAGTATTTT
TRBV9,NA,NA,TRBJ2-1,CASSVAGGLPYNEQFF,TGTGCCAGCAGCGTAGCAGGGGGACTACCCTACAATGAGCAGTTCTTC